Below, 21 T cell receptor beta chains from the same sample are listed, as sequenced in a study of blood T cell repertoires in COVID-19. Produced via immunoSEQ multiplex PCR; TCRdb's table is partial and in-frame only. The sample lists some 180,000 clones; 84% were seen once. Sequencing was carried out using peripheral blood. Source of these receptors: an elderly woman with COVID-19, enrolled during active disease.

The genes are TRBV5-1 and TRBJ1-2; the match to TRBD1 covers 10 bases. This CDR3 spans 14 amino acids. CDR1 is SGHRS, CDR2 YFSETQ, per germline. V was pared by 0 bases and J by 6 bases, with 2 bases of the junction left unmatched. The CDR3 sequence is CASSLGDRGDGYTF. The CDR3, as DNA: TGCGCCAGCAGCTTGGGGGACAGGGGCGATGGCTACACCTTC.

Here the CDR3 DNA reads TGTGCCAGCAGTGATGTCCGATCAGCCTACGAGCAGTACTTC. This sequence encodes CASSDVRSAYEQYF. V is TRBV6-1 and J is TRBJ2-7; D not resolved. Trimming removed 3 bases from V and 2 bases from J, with 11 bases in between. Germline CDR1 is MNHNS and CDR2 is SASEGT. This CDR3 is 14 amino acids long.

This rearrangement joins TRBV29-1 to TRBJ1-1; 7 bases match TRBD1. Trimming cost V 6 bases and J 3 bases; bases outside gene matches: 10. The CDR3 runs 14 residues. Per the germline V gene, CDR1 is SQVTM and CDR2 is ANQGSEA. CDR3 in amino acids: CSVGTDYTYTEAFF. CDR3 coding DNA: TGCAGCGTGGGGACAGACTATACCTACACTGAAGCTTTCTTT.

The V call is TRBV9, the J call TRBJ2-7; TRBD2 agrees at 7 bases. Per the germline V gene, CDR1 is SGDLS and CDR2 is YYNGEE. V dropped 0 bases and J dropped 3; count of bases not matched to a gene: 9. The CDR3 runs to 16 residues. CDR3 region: CASSVGSSGNYYEQYF. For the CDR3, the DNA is TGTGCCAGCAGCGTAGGATCTAGCGGAAATTACTACGAGCAGTACTTC.

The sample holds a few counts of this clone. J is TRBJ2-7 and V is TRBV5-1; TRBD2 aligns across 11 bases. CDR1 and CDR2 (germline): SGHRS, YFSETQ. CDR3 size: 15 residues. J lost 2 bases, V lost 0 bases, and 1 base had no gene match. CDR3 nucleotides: TGCGCCAGCAGCTTGGGACTAGCGGGAACCTACGAGCAGTACTTC. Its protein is CASSLGLAGTYEQYF.

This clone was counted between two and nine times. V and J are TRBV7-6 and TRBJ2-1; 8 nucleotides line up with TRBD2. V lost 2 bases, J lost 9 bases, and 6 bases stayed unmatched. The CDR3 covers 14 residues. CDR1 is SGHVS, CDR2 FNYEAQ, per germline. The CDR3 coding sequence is TGTGCCAGCAGCTTAAACGGGGGGGCAAGTGAGCAGTTCTTC. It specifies CASSLNGGASEQFF.

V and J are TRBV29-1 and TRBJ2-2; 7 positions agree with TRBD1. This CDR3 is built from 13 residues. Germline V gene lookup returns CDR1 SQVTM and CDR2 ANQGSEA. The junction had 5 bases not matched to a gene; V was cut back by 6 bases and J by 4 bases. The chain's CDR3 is CSVVGQFTGELFF. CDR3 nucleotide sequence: TGCAGCGTAGTGGGACAGTTCACCGGGGAGCTGTTTTTT.

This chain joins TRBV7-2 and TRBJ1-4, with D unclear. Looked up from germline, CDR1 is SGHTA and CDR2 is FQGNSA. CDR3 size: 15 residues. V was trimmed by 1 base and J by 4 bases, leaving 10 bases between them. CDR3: CASSLGFRYNEKLFF. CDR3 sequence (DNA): TGTGCCAGCAGCTTAGGCTTTCGCTATAATGAAAAACTGTTTTTT.

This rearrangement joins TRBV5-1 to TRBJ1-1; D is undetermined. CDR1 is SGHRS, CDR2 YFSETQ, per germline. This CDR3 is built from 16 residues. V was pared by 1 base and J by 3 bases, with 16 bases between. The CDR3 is CASSLRAAGSDTEAFF. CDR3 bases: TGCGCCAGCAGCTTGCGGGCGGCGGGATCGGACACTGAAGCTTTCTTT.

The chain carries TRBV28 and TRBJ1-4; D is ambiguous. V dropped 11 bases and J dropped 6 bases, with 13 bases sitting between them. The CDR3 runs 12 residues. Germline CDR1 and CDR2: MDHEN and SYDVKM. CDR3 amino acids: CASGEFYEKLFF. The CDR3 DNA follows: TGTGCCTCTGGGGAGTTTTATGAAAAACTGTTTTTT.

The CDR3 here is CASSVADRLNTEAFF. The CDR3 DNA is TGTGCCAGCAGCGTAGCAGACAGGCTTAACACTGAAGCTTTCTTT. The chain combines TRBV9 with TRBJ1-1; tentative D call: TRBD1 (6 bases). Germline V gene lookup returns CDR1 SGDLS and CDR2 YYNGEE. The CDR3 runs to 15 residues. V was shortened by 0 bases and J by 2 bases, with 11 bases between the two germline ends.

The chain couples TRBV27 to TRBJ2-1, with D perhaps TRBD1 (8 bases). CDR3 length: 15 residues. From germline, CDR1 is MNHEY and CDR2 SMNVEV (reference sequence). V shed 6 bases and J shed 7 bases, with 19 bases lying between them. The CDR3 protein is CASRRKPQGGNEQFF. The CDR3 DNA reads TGTGCCAGCAGACGAAAGCCACAGGGGGGGAATGAGCAGTTCTTC.

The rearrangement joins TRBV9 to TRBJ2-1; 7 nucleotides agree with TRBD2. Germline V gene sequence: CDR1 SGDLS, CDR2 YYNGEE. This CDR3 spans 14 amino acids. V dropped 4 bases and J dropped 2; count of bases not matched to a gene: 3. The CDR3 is CASSKRGTYNEQFF. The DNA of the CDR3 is TGTGCCAGCAGCAAGCGGGGAACCTACAATGAGCAGTTCTTC.

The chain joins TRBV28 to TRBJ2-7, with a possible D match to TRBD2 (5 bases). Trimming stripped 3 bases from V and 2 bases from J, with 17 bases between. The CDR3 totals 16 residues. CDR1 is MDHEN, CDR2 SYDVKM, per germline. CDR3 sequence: CASSLREAEAAYEQYF. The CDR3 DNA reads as TGTGCCAGCAGTTTGAGGGAAGCGGAGGCCGCCTACGAGCAGTACTTC.

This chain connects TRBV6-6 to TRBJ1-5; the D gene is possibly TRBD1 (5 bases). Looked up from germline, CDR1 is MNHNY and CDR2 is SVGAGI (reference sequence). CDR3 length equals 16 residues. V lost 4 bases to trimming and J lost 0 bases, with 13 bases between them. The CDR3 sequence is CASSSTARTSNQPQHF. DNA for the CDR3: TGTGCCAGCAGTTCGACAGCCCGAACTAGCAATCAGCCCCAGCATTTT.

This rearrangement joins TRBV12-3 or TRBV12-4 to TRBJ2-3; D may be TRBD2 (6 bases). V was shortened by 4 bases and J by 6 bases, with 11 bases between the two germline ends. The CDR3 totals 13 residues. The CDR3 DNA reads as TGTGCCAGCAGTTGGGGGGACTTTGATACGCAGTATTTT. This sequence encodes CASSWGDFDTQYF.

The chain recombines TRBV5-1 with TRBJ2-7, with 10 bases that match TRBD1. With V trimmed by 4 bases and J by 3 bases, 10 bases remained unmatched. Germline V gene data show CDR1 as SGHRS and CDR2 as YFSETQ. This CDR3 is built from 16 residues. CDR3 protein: CASSELPGTGVYEQYF. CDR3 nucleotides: TGCGCCAGCAGCGAACTTCCCGGGACAGGGGTCTACGAGCAGTACTTC.

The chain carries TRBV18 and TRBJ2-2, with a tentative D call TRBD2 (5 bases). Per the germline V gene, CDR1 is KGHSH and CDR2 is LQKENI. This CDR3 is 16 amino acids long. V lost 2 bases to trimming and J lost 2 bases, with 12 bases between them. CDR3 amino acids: CASSPSYGLNTGELFF. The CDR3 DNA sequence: TGTGCCAGCTCACCAAGCTACGGACTCAACACCGGGGAGCTGTTTTTT.

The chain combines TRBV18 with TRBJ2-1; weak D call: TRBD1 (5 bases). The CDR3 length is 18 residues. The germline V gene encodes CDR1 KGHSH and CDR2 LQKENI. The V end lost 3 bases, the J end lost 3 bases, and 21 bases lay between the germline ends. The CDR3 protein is CASSPFQGPGAHYNEQFF. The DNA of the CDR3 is TGTGCCAGCTCACCTTTCCAGGGCCCCGGCGCCCACTACAATGAGCAGTTCTTC.

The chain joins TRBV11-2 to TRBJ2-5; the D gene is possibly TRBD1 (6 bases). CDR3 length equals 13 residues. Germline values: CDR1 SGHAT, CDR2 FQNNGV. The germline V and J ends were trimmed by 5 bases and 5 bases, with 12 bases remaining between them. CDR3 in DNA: TGTGCCAGCAGCCCCACAGGGCTGGAGACCCAGTACTTC. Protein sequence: CASSPTGLETQYF.

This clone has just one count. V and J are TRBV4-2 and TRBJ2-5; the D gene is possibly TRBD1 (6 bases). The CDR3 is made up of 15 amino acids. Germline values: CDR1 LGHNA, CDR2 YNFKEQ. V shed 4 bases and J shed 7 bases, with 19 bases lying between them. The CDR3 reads CASSLSGTTMRTQYF. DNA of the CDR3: TGTGCCAGCAGCCTCTCCGGGACAACCATGAGGACCCAGTACTTC.